The rows below give T cell receptor beta chains drawn from one sample of a study of blood T cell repertoires in COVID-19. Sequenced by immunoSEQ multiplex PCR; TCRdb stores in-frame clones only, minus some. The table records hundreds of thousands of clones, approximately 90% of them present only once. Material for sequencing was peripheral blood. These receptors were taken from a woman in her late teens or twenties with acute or convalescent COVID-19. The CDR3 runs from the conserved cysteine through the conserved F or W. The order of the fields is CDR3 protein, CDR3 DNA, V gene, J gene, clone size, D gene. The D gene is left open where the match is weak. Clone size is not always given. Where it is, it says once, few, many or a class for expanded clones.

CATPSSTKKRGTGYGYTF	TGTGCCACCCCCAGTAGCACAAAAAAACGGGGGACCGGCTATGGCTACACCTTC	TRBV27	TRBJ1-2	NA	NA
CASSLGSILGAGYTF	TGCGCCAGCAGCTTGGGATCCATATTGGGGGCGGGCTACACCTTC	TRBV5-1	TRBJ1-2	NA	NA
CASSAGVSYEQYF	TGTGCCAGTTCTGCAGGGGTCTCCTACGAGCAGTACTTC	TRBV19	TRBJ2-7	NA	NA
CASSLYLQGLGGYTF	TGTGCCAGCAGTTTGTACCTACAGGGACTAGGAGGCTACACCTTC	TRBV6-5	TRBJ1-2	NA	NA
CASRSRDREPQHF	TGTGCCAGCAGGTCCCGGGACAGGGAACCCCAGCATTTT	TRBV12-3/TRBV12-4	TRBJ1-5	NA	TRBD1
CASRSRDRVGYEQYF	TGCGCCAGCAGATCGAGAGACAGGGTGGGTTACGAGCAGTACTTC	TRBV5-1	TRBJ2-7	NA	TRBD1
CASSSRQGGFDEQFF	TGCGCCAGCAGTTCTAGACAGGGGGGATTTGATGAGCAGTTCTTC	TRBV5-1	TRBJ2-1	NA	TRBD1
CASSVDRFTEQFF	TGTGCCAGCAGCGTTGACAGGTTCACGGAGCAGTTCTTC	TRBV9	TRBJ2-1	NA	NA
CATQTREGLTNTGELFF	TGCGCCACCCAAACACGGGAGGGCCTCACGAACACCGGGGAGCTGTTTTTT	TRBV5-1	TRBJ2-2	NA	TRBD2
CASSRGTGGIDGYTF	TGTGCCAGCAGCAGAGGGACAGGGGGGATTGATGGCTACACCTTC	TRBV27	TRBJ1-2	once	TRBD1
CAISGRGRNTGELFF	TGTGCCATCAGTGGCAGGGGTCGGAACACCGGGGAGCTGTTTTTT	TRBV10-3	TRBJ2-2	NA	NA
CASRRRDRGIDTQYF	TGTGCAAGTCGCCGCCGGGACAGGGGAATAGATACGCAGTATTTT	TRBV12-2	TRBJ2-3	NA	NA
CASSSRTGPNEKLFF	TGTGCCAGCAGTTCTAGGACAGGGCCCAATGAAAAACTGTTTTTT	TRBV5-6	TRBJ1-4	NA	TRBD1
CASSGRGRNSPLHF	TGTGCCAGCAGCGGAAGGGGAAGGAATTCACCCCTCCACTTT	TRBV5-4	TRBJ1-6	NA	NA
CASSLTGYYGYTF	TGTGCCAGCAGCTTGACAGGGTACTATGGCTACACCTTC	TRBV5-8	TRBJ1-2	NA	NA
CASSEEKGAHTGELFF	TGTGCCAGCAGTGAAGAAAAGGGGGCTCACACCGGGGAGCTGTTTTTT	TRBV2	TRBJ2-2	NA	TRBD1
CSVTDRAGGYTF	TGCAGCGTTACGGACAGGGCGGGTGGCTACACCTTC	TRBV29-1	TRBJ1-2	NA	TRBD1
CASSQDPGSFEQYF	TGCGCCAGCAGCCAAGATCCCGGGTCCTTCGAGCAGTACTTC	TRBV4-1	TRBJ2-7	NA	NA
CASSEGRSLGYTF	TGTGCCAGCAGTGAAGGTAGATCGTTGGGCTACACCTTC	TRBV2	TRBJ1-2	few	NA
CASSLTGPQPQHF	TGTGCCAGCAGCCTCACAGGGCCCCAGCCCCAGCATTTT	TRBV27	TRBJ1-5	few	NA
CAITRGTGEPEAFF	TGTGCCATCACCCGAGGGACAGGGGAACCTGAAGCTTTCTTT	TRBV10-3	TRBJ1-1	NA	TRBD1
CASSQGGAELSVGYTF	TGTGCCAGCAGCCAAGGCGGAGCAGAACTGTCTGTTGGCTACACCTTC	TRBV4-2	TRBJ1-2	NA	NA
CASSPGTGTGGTEAFF	TGCGCCAGCTCCCCCGGGACAGGGACGGGTGGCACTGAAGCTTTCTTT	TRBV5-1	TRBJ1-1	once	TRBD1
CASSLVDRGGSPLHF	TGTGCCAGCAGCTTAGTTGACAGGGGGGGATCACCCCTCCACTTT	TRBV11-2	TRBJ1-6	NA	TRBD1
CASSKGGSYEQYF	TGTGCCAGCAGCAAAGGCGGCTCCTACGAGCAGTACTTC	TRBV21-1	TRBJ2-7	NA	NA
CASSVGAQAASPLHF	TGTGCCAGCAGCGTAGGGGCACAGGCTGCGTCACCCCTCCACTTT	TRBV9	TRBJ1-6	NA	NA
CASSQGRGYNEQFF	TGTGCCAGCAGCCAGGGGAGGGGTTACAATGAGCAGTTCTTC	TRBV11-3	TRBJ2-1	NA	NA
CASVSGGIYNEQFF	TGTGCCAGCGTCAGCGGGGGGATCTACAATGAGCAGTTCTTC	TRBV2	TRBJ2-1	NA	TRBD2
CASSASAGDYGYTF	TGTGCCAGCAGTGCGTCGGCGGGGGACTATGGCTACACCTTC	TRBV6-4	TRBJ1-2	NA	NA
CASSLGGNTEAFF	TGTGCCAGCAGCCTAGGAGGGAACACTGAAGCTTTCTTT	TRBV11-3	TRBJ1-1	NA	NA
CASSYEQGSVRLNTEAFF	TGTGCCAGCAGTTATGAACAGGGATCTGTTCGGCTGAACACTGAAGCTTTCTTT	TRBV6-2/TRBV6-3	TRBJ1-1	NA	NA
CALGQPGSGVTQYF	TGTGCCTTGGGACAGCCGGGTTCCGGGGTTACGCAGTATTTT	TRBV6-5	TRBJ2-3	NA	TRBD1
CASSQGDSRNSPLHF	TGTGCCAGCAGCCAAGGGGACAGTCGAAATTCACCCCTCCACTTT	TRBV3-1/TRBV3-2	TRBJ1-6	NA	TRBD1
CASSTGTGGYGYTF	TGTGCCAGTAGTACCGGGACAGGGGGCTATGGCTACACCTTC	TRBV19	TRBJ1-2	NA	TRBD1
CASSVGGLRSYNSPLHF	TGTGCCAGCAGCGTAGGTGGGCTCCGCTCCTATAATTCACCCCTCCACTTT	TRBV9	TRBJ1-6	NA	NA
CASGQGATEAFF	TGCGCCAGCGGACAGGGGGCCACTGAAGCTTTCTTT	TRBV4-1	TRBJ1-1	NA	TRBD1
CASSFLWGGAAYGDYEQYF	TGCGCCAGCAGCTTCCTCTGGGGCGGGGCGGCCTATGGGGACTACGAGCAGTACTTC	TRBV5-1	TRBJ2-7	NA	NA
CASSLGTGYTDTQYF	TGTGCCAGCAGCTTAGGGACAGGGTACACAGATACGCAGTATTTT	TRBV7-3	TRBJ2-3	NA	TRBD1
CASSLGLAGYEQYF	TGTGCCAGCAGCTTAGGGTTAGCGGGGTACGAGCAGTACTTC	TRBV7-2	TRBJ2-7	NA	TRBD2
CATEGSGYEQYF	TGTGCCACGGAGGGGAGCGGCTACGAGCAGTACTTC	TRBV10-3	TRBJ2-7	NA	NA
CASSRTGGNTEAFF	TGTGCCAGCAGTAGGACAGGGGGGAACACTGAAGCTTTCTTT	TRBV6-2/TRBV6-3	TRBJ1-1	NA	TRBD1
CASSNPEGFGAFF	TGTGCCAGCAGTAACCCGGAGGGCTTTGGTGCTTTCTTT	TRBV12-3/TRBV12-4	TRBJ1-1	few	NA
CASSFLSGNQPQHF	TGTGCCAGCAGCTTCCTGAGTGGCAATCAGCCCCAGCATTTT	TRBV5-6	TRBJ1-5	NA	NA
CASSAGQSYGYTF	TGTGCCAGCAGTGCCGGACAGAGCTATGGCTACACCTTC	TRBV6-1	TRBJ1-2	once	NA
CASSQGQGRYEQYF	TGTGCCAGCAGCCAGGGACAGGGTCGCTACGAGCAGTACTTC	TRBV3-1/TRBV3-2	TRBJ2-7	NA	TRBD1